This is a list of T cell receptor beta chains from one sample in a study of CD8 T cell repertoires and HIV-1 epitope variants. Some clones are missing from TCRdb's copy, which holds only in-frame ones; the method was immunoSEQ multiplex PCR. The sample has about 90,000 clones, 60% to 80% seen once. Sequencing was done on a sample of uncultured baseline CD8+ T cells from peripheral blood mononuclear cells (PBMCs). The receptors were gathered from a male donor with HIV. Both conserved end residues are part of each CDR3. Only part of the rows carry a size: once, few, many, or a class if the clone is expanded.

size,V,CDR3
.,TRBV19,CASSKGQNTDTQYF
.,TRBV4-3,CASSQEGRTTVDTQYF
.,TRBV5-1,CASSLGLAGVNNEQFF
.,TRBV2,CAVRDDRVNTQYF
.,TRBV7-6,CASSSRRSGTEAFF
few,TRBV30,CAWSLKGDLREAFF
.,TRBV28,CASYDRGIGQPQHF
.,TRBV4-1,CASSQDPGGINYGYTF
.,TRBV5-4,CASSVRDRPDNEQFF
once,TRBV19,CASSMDRFNQPQHF
.,TRBV6-5,CASKVSGQAGNTIYF
few,TRBV18,CASSLDRGGDQPQHF
.,TRBV19,CASSPWIAENNEQFF
once,TRBV4-2,CASSQPGLSSGYTF
.,TRBV5-1,CASRSGQDLTEAFF
.,TRBV5-1,CASRSNMNTEAFF
.,TRBV10-2,CASTSWGETYEQYF
.,TRBV6-1,CASREGLNTEAFF
few,TRBV4-1,CASSPPLGLNSPLHF
.,TRBV13,CASSLATELGQAGELFF
.,TRBV7-2,CASEPGQLSYGYTF
.,TRBV4-1,CASSQDWAGVNTEAFF
.,TRBV7-8,CASSGSQRAETQYF
.,TRBV7-9,CASSLAFGEQFF
.,TRBV7-8,CASNPLTGLGNTIYF
.,TRBV10-3,CAISERGAGQGASEQYF
.,TRBV9,CASSTFQETQYF
.,TRBV28,CASSSRVPSYEQYF
.,TRBV28,CASSYIIPTPTYEQYF
many,TRBV7-2,CASSLAISGPAYEQYF
.,TRBV5-1,CASRSFGRGKLYGYTF
.,TRBV5-6,CASSLYRGYNEQFF
.,TRBV28,CASSPWAGATNEKLFF
.,TRBV4-1,CASSQNINQPQHF
many,TRBV6-6,CASSSQGATEAFF
.,TRBV7-8,CASSLGLTGEVGYTF
.,TRBV28,CASSEGTGNQPQHF
.,TRBV28,CACRDRVNEQYF